These T cell receptor beta chains were read from a single sample in a study of human T cells and chemical hapten exposure. TCRdb passed the 5' RACE reads through MiXCR, listing each CDR3 protein once. The sample lists about 140,000 distinct CDR3 sequences, roughly 4% occurring once. The receptors stem from a female donor in good health. Each CDR3 is given without its conserved first and last residue.

V gene,J gene,CDR3 protein
TRBV5-1,TRBJ2-1,ASSLGTGDNEQF
TRBV7-3,TRBJ2-7,ASSLEGTGGYEQY
TRBV20-1,TRBJ1-4,SAETGEANEKLF
TRBV20-1,TRBJ1-4,SARDSRGGRYEKLF
TRBV7-2,TRBJ2-3,ASRYNPGQAGTDTQY
TRBV7-2,TRBJ2-1,ASSLGVSGGNNEQF
TRBV5-4,TRBJ1-1,ASSFPPGNVNTEAF
TRBV4-3,TRBJ2-2,ASSPGYTGELF
TRBV11-2,TRBJ1-1,ASSFGFETGTGTEAF
TRBV10-3,TRBJ2-3,AIGGSTGHTDTQY
TRBV7-9,TRBJ2-1,ASKREGLGDNEQF
TRBV29-1,TRBJ1-1,SVEEGARTEAF
TRBV28,TRBJ2-1,ASSLGQPNEQF
TRBV6-2/TRBV6-3,TRBJ1-2,ASSLTRDTLRGYT
TRBV7-2,TRBJ2-3,ASKIRGGLVTDTQY
TRBV10-3,TRBJ1-6,AISTSTVYNSPLH
TRBV29-1,TRBJ2-1,SADNEQF
TRBV6-5,TRBJ2-3,ASSQLADTQY
TRBV9,TRBJ1-6,ASSERTDNSPLH
TRBV5-5,TRBJ1-1,ASSVDRGAF
TRBV20-1,TRBJ2-2,SAGGFPNTGELF
TRBV2,TRBJ2-1,ASNSQRGNEQF
TRBV11-1,TRBJ1-6,ASSSPLRDRGAGGRSPLH
TRBV7-2,TRBJ1-5,ASSLKRGQLDQPQH
TRBV11-2,TRBJ2-1,ASSFEGSAYNEQF
TRBV28,TRBJ2-7,ASSTGGDRGFHEQY
TRBV27,TRBJ2-3,ASSLLAGGFTDTQY
TRBV2,TRBJ2-3,ASSEVGAASTQY
TRBV6-5,TRBJ2-5,ASSFSQGGTQETQY
TRBV20-1,TRBJ2-3,SANIPRADTQY
TRBV7-9,TRBJ2-3,ASSSGLAFTDTQY
TRBV7-9,TRBJ2-2,AIKGLMNTGELF
TRBV3-1,TRBJ2-7,ASSQVYNEQY
TRBV7-3,TRBJ2-2,ASSSYREMGGELF
TRBV27,TRBJ2-7,ASRSSRDYIYEQY
TRBV27,TRBJ2-1,ASSLFSGGAAYNEQF
TRBV3-1,TRBJ1-1,ASSQDETAFEAF
TRBV28,TRBJ1-2,ASTPRGLGYT
TRBV6-2/TRBV6-3,TRBJ2-1,ASEDGTSGTYEQF
TRBV7-6,TRBJ2-7,ASSLLYSSSYEQY
TRBV29-1,TRBJ2-1,SVLVLEQF
TRBV29-1,TRBJ2-5,SVASLQETQY
TRBV11-2,TRBJ2-7,ASSLRDPAYEQY
TRBV7-9,TRBJ2-5,ASTKLAGDHQETQY
TRBV7-9,TRBJ1-1,ASSLFGGTEAF
TRBV6-6,TRBJ2-1,ASSYSRYNEQF
TRBV7-2,TRBJ2-7,ASSLTLSPHEQY